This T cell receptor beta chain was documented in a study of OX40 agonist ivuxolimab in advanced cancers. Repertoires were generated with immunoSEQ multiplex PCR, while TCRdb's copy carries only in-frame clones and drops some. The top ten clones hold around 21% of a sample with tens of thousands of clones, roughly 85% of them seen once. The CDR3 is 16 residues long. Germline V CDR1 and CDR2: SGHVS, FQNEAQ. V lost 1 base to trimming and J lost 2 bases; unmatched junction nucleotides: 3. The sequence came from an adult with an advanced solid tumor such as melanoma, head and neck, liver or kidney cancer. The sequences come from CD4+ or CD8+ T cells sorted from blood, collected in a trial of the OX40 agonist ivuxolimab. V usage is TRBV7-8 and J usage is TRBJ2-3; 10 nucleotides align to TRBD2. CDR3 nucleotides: TGTGCCAGCAGCTTAGAAGCGGGGGGGCACACAGATACGCAGTATTTT. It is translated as CASSLEAGGHTDTQYF. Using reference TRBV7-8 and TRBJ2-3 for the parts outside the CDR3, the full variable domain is GAGVSQSPRYKVAKRGQDVALRCDPISGHVSLFWYQQALGQGPEFLTYFQNEAQLDKSGLPSDRFFAERPEGSVSTLKIQRTQQEDSAVYLCASSLEAGGHTDTQYFGPGTRLTVL.